Reported below is one T cell receptor beta chain. Read coverage stops 3 residues before the CDR3 terminus; the germline J gene supplies the remainder. Using immunoSEQ multiplex PCR, the repertoire was profiled, and TCRdb retains in-frame clones only, with some absent. The listing records fewer than 50,000 clones. This record belongs to a study of T cells in women clearing cervical HPV infection. At the level of the study: Women with histologically confirmed HPV16-related CIN3 or worse, 2 with invasive cancer, served as cases.

The CDR3 sequence is 14 residues long. CDR1 is DFQATT, CDR2 SNEGSKA, per germline (reference sequence). With 5 bases clipped from V and 6 bases from J, the junction kept 8 bases outside the gene matches. Sequenced: blood buffy coat. The V gene is TRBV20-1, the J gene TRBJ2-2, with 8 bases matching TRBD1. The clonotype comes from a woman between 18 and 70 years old with a cervical HPV16 infection that either progressed to CIN3+ or cleared (not recorded which). CDR3 loop: CSAGGAGGAGELFF. The sequenced part of the CDR3 DNA is TGCAGTGCTGGAGGGGCAGGGGGCGCCGGGGAG.